This T cell receptor beta chain appears in the sequencing data of a study of response to subunit inactivated influenza vaccine. V lost 5 bases to trimming and J lost 1 base; unmatched junction nucleotides: 4. This CDR3 spans 15 amino acids. This clonotype was picked up a small number of times. Using its own MiXCR run on the RT-PCR reads, TCRdb lists one record per CDR3 protein. The sample lists fewer than 600,000 distinct CDR3 sequences; more than 7% were seen once. The chain has TRBV12-3 or TRBV12-4 and TRBJ2-1, with 8 bases identical to TRBD2. The sequences come from PBMCs from blood, collected less than 25 months after vaccination. The TCR was taken from a man between 45 and 75 years old who received an inactivated influenza vaccine. The CDR3 bases are TGTGCCAGCAGTCGGGGGGGGCAGTCCTACAATGAGCAGTTCTTC. Encoded protein: CASSRGGQSYNEQFF.